This entry lists 3 T cell receptor beta chains sequenced from one sample in a study of cytomegalovirus exposure and HLA in healthy donors. Clones were sequenced by immunoSEQ multiplex PCR, and TCRdb holds only the in-frame ones, with some missing. The data contain under 150,000 clones, roughly 86% of them singletons. Specimen: PBMCs. These receptors were taken from a man younger than 35 in good health and CMV-seropositive.

V usage is TRBV7-9 and J usage is TRBJ1-1; D uncertain. V was pared by 6 bases and J by 0 bases, with 14 bases between. The V gene's germline CDR1 is SEHNR and CDR2 FQNEAQ (reference sequence). The CDR3 extends over 15 amino acids. The CDR3 loop reads CASSPLMSMNTEAFF. The CDR3 DNA sequence: TGTGCCAGCAGTCCCCTAATGTCTATGAACACTGAAGCTTTCTTT.

The chain combines TRBV4-2 with TRBJ2-5; 8 bases are shared with TRBD2. Trimming cost V 0 bases and J 7 bases; bases outside gene matches: 7. CDR1 and CDR2 from the germline V gene are LGHNA and YNFKEQ. CDR3 size: 15 residues. DNA for the CDR3: TGTGCCAGCAGCCAAGAGCTCGGGGGGGGACGGACCCAGTACTTC. It translates to CASSQELGGGRTQYF.

The genes are TRBV2 and TRBJ1-2; 7 nucleotides align to TRBD1. CDR1 SNHLY and CDR2 FYNNEI come from the germline V gene. With 5 bases clipped from V and 8 bases from J, the junction kept 8 bases outside the gene matches. This CDR3 is 13 amino acids long. Here the CDR3 reads CASSIGQAGGYTF. The CDR3 nucleotides are TGTGCCAGCAGTATAGGACAGGCGGGAGGCTACACCTTC. Looking up the rest from reference TRBV2 and TRBJ1-2 gives the full variable domain: EPEVTQTPSHQVTQMGQEVILRCVPISNHLYFYWYRQILGQKVEFLVSFYNNEISEKSEIFDDQFSVERPDGSNFTLKIRSTKLEDSAMYFCASSIGQAGGYTFGSGTRLTVV.